One sample yielded the 3 T cell receptor beta chains listed below, sequenced in a study of OX40 agonist ivuxolimab in advanced cancers. Produced via immunoSEQ multiplex PCR; TCRdb's table is partial and in-frame only. The sample yields approximately 99,000 clones, roughly 94% seen once. The sequenced sample was CD4+ or CD8+ T cells sorted from blood, obtained in a trial of the OX40 agonist ivuxolimab. These receptor sequences come from an adult with an advanced solid tumor such as melanoma, head and neck, liver or kidney cancer.

The chain recombines TRBV29-1 with TRBJ2-3; D may be TRBD1 (6 bases). V gave up 5 bases and J gave up 2 bases, with 23 bases separating them. Germline CDR1 SQVTM, CDR2 ANQGSEA. The CDR3 length is 17 residues. For the CDR3, the DNA is TGCAGCGTTCGACTTGAGGGGGAGCGGATTAACACAGATACGCAGTATTTT. The encoded protein is CSVRLEGERINTDTQYF.

The V gene is TRBV5-1, the J gene TRBJ2-2; D gene uncertain. The CDR3 loop spans 14 amino acids. V was shortened by 6 bases and J by 6 bases, with 15 bases between the two germline ends. Germline CDR1 SGHRS, CDR2 YFSETQ. The CDR3 sequence is CASNPGSIPGELFF. CDR3 in DNA: TGCGCCAGCAATCCGGGCTCGATCCCCGGGGAGCTGTTTTTT.

The chain has TRBV4-2 and TRBJ2-6; 7 bases match TRBD2. Trimming removed 0 bases from V and 2 bases from J; junction bases left unmatched: 7. This CDR3 spans 18 amino acids. CDR1 LGHNA and CDR2 YNFKEQ come from the germline V gene. CDR3 coding DNA: TGTGCCAGCAGCCAAGAGTCGGGGAGGGCCGCTGGGGCCAACGTCCTGACTTTC. Its translation is CASSQESGRAAGANVLTF.